This T cell receptor beta chain was sequenced during a study of regulatory T cells in long-lasting Graves disease. The wider study: Positivity for TSH receptor antibodies plus over 5 years of antithyroid drugs meant persistent Graves' disease.

The time point was: persistent/refractory GD, antithyroid drugs over 5 years with positive TRAb. PBMC-derived RNA was used for the TCR library. Diagnoses of Graves' disease were made by American Thyroid Association guidelines. The peripheral blood volume drawn was about 10 milliliters, and it was collected into EDTA tubes. Whole-study results and caveats: Less diverse TCR repertoires were seen in persistent Graves' patients than in newly diagnosed ones.

This clonotype was seen only once. The antigen is undetermined. Construction of TCR beta libraries relied on iRepertoire HTBI primers and on Arm-PCR targeting CDR3 regions. TCRdb itself ran the multiplex PCR reads through MiXCR, one entry per CDR3 protein. This table holds some 370,000 distinct CDR3 sequences, about 23% found once. The ends lost 5 bases at V and 5 bases at J; junction bases unmatched: 8. Germline V gene sequence: CDR1 SEHNR, CDR2 FQNEAQ (reference sequence). This CDR3 has 15 residues. The V and J genes are TRBV7-9 and TRBJ2-3; 9 positions agree with TRBD2. Specimen: peripheral blood mononuclear cells (PBMCs), collected when the disease was refractory, from a patient treated with antithyroid drugs. The TCR was taken from a woman in her thirties or forties with Graves disease. Here the CDR3 DNA reads TGTGCCAGCAGCCCTGTAGCGGGAGAAATAGATACGCAGTATTTT. Its translation is CASSPVAGEIDTQYF. The full variable domain, with the rest looked up from reference TRBV7-9 and TRBJ2-3, is DTGVSQNPRHKITKRGQNVTFRCDPISEHNRLYWYRQTLGQGPEFLTYFQNEAQLEKSRLLSDRFSAERPKGSFSTLEIQRTEQGDSAMYLCASSPVAGEIDTQYFGPGTRLTVL.